These 25 T cell receptor beta chains were sequenced from one sample in a study of T cells in tuberculosis. The assay was immunoSEQ multiplex PCR, and TCRdb's table has in-frame clones only and misses some. Among more than 35,000 clones listed, about 95% were seen once. Sequencing was carried out using PBMCs. The receptor source for this set is a donor between 10 and 35 years old with latent tuberculosis or without tuberculosis infection.

The chain employs TRBV20-1 and TRBJ1-1; 7 bases align to TRBD1. J gave up 7 bases and V 6 bases, and 2 bases lay outside the gene matches. The CDR3 has 10 residues. CDR1 DFQATT and CDR2 SNEGSKA come from the germline V gene (reference sequence). The CDR3 DNA follows: TGCAGTGCGCGGACAGGTGAAGCTTTCTTT. It specifies CSARTGEAFF.

The CDR3 here is CASVFGGTAGVLQETQYF. The CDR3 nucleotides read TGCGCCAGCGTCTTCGGCGGGACGGCGGGAGTACTCCAAGAGACCCAGTACTTC. The V and J genes are TRBV5-1 and TRBJ2-5, with 7 bases that match TRBD2. The CDR3 spans 18 residues. CDR1 and CDR2 from the germline V gene are SGHRS and YFSETQ. V lost 7 bases and J lost 1; bases outside the gene matches: 19.

The rearrangement joins TRBV5-6 to TRBJ1-6; TRBD1 might be the D (5 bases). The CDR3 is 13 amino acids. Germline V gene lookup returns CDR1 SGHDT and CDR2 YYEEEE. The V end was cut by 4 bases, the J end by 7 bases, with 9 bases between. This CDR3 is CASSQPGNSPLHF. The DNA for the CDR3 is TGTGCCAGCAGCCAGCCAGGGAATTCACCCCTCCACTTT. The variable domain in full, with the rest retrieved from reference TRBV5-6 and TRBJ1-6, is DAGVTQSPTHLIKTRGQQVTLRCSPKSGHDTVSWYQQALGQGPQFIFQYYEEEERQRGNFPDRFSGHQFPNYSSELNVNALLLGDSALYLCASSQPGNSPLHFGNGTRLTVT.

This sequence joins TRBV30 and TRBJ1-2, with D unclear. The CDR3 runs to 13 residues. Germline V gene data show CDR1 as GTSNPN and CDR2 as SVGIG (reference sequence). V lost 1 base and J lost 4, with 10 bases in between. CDR3 bases: TGTGCCTGGAGTGCCAACGGTGGCTATGGCTACACCTTC. This gives the protein CAWSANGGYGYTF. The entire variable domain, with the rest obtained from reference TRBV30 and TRBJ1-2, is as follows: SQTIHQWPATLVQPVGSPLSLECTVEGTSNPNLYWYRQAAGRGLQLLFYSVGIGQISSEVPQNLSASRPQDRQFILSSKKLLLSDSGFYLCAWSANGGYGYTFGSGTRLTVV.

The chain is built from TRBV19 and TRBJ2-2; possible D gene TRBD1, 6 bases. Trimming stripped 6 bases from V and 5 bases from J, with 16 bases between. Germline CDR1 and CDR2: LNHDA and SQIVND (reference sequence). The CDR3 covers 15 residues. The CDR3 nucleotides are TGTGCCAGTAGCAGTATCCCGAGGGGGACCGGGGAGCTGTTTTTT. Protein product: CASSSIPRGTGELFF.

In its sample, this clone was seen once. This chain uses TRBV6-5 with TRBJ1-1, with D unclear. Looked up from germline, CDR1 is MNHEY and CDR2 is SVGAGI. V was cut by 2 bases and J by 0 bases, with 13 bases left in between. This CDR3 contains 16 residues. CDR3 DNA: TGTGCCAGCAGTTACACCATTGCAGGTTTGAACACTGAAGCTTTCTTT. This translates into CASSYTIAGLNTEAFF.

V gene TRBV6-6 combines with J gene TRBJ1-1, with 10 bases identical to TRBD1. The V gene's germline CDR1 is MNHNY and CDR2 SVGAGI (reference sequence). CDR3 size: 16 residues. V shed 6 bases, J shed 0 bases, and the junction held 7 bases outside the gene matches. CDR3 region: CASSLPGQGLNTEAFF. The CDR3 DNA is TGTGCCAGCAGCCTACCGGGACAGGGGCTGAACACTGAAGCTTTCTTT.

This chain uses TRBV30 with TRBJ2-5; 7 nucleotides align to TRBD1. CDR1 GTSNPN and CDR2 SVGIG come from the germline V gene (reference sequence). The CDR3 sequence is 14 residues long. The junction had 8 bases not matched to a gene; V was cut back by 0 bases and J by 7 bases. This CDR3 is CAWSVRQGLGTQYF. The CDR3 coding sequence is TGTGCCTGGAGTGTAAGACAGGGTTTGGGGACCCAGTACTTC.

The chain recombines TRBV6-1 with TRBJ2-5; 10 bases match TRBD2. The CDR3 runs 16 residues. The trim removed 4 bases at V and 0 bases at J, leaving 5 bases unmatched. Per the germline V gene, CDR1 is MNHNS and CDR2 is SASEGT. In nucleotides, the CDR3 is TGTGCCAGCAGTGCACTAGCGGGGCTACACCAAGAGACCCAGTACTTC. It specifies CASSALAGLHQETQYF.

This rearrangement joins TRBV27 to TRBJ1-1, with 8 bases identical to TRBD1. J gave up 3 bases and V 4 bases, and 7 bases lay outside the gene matches. There are 15 residues in the CDR3. Germline CDR1 MNHEY, CDR2 SMNVEV (reference sequence). The CDR3 reads CASSSLTGGYTEAFF. The CDR3 nucleotides read TGTGCCAGCAGTTCGTTAACAGGGGGGTACACTGAAGCTTTCTTT.

The table lists this clone with a count of one. The chain uses TRBV12-2 and TRBJ2-7; TRBD2 is the table's D call, not checked against the DNA. TRBV12-2 is assigned pseudogene status. The CDR3 has 18 residues. As DNA, the CDR3 is TGTGCAAGTCGCTTAGTTTCTTCGAGCGGGAGGCACTCCTACAAGCAGTACTTC. This translates into CASRLVSSSGRHSYKQYF.

The J gene is TRBJ1-2, the V gene TRBV18; D is unclear. V was clipped by 0 bases and J by 3 bases, with 11 bases between them. Germline assignment: CDR1 KGHSH and CDR2 LQKENI. The CDR3 extends over 15 amino acids. This CDR3 reads CASSPPSGSYYGYTF. CDR3 nucleotides: TGTGCCAGCTCACCACCTTCGGGGAGTTACTATGGCTACACCTTC.

V gene TRBV5-1 combines with J gene TRBJ1-1; possible D gene TRBD1, 5 bases. The CDR3 sequence is 14 residues long. Trimming cost V 2 bases and J 0 bases, with 8 bases left between them. The germline V gene encodes CDR1 SGHRS and CDR2 YFSETQ. The CDR3 reads CASSFWGLNTEAFF. CDR3 sequence (DNA): TGCGCCAGCAGCTTCTGGGGCTTGAACACTGAAGCTTTCTTT. The full variable domain, completed using reference TRBV5-1 and TRBJ1-1, is KAGVTQTPRYLIKTRGQQVTLSCSPISGHRSVSWYQQTPGQGLQFLFEYFSETQRNKGNFPGRFSGRQFSNSRSEMNVSTLELGDSALYLCASSFWGLNTEAFFGQGTRLTVV.

To note about this clone: One end of the junction fails to match germline, which may point to a read error. Within the sample, other DNA sequences also encode this same CDR3. V usage is TRBV2 and J usage is TRBJ1-2; 7 nucleotides match TRBD1. Looked up from germline, CDR1 is SNHLY and CDR2 is FYNNEI. CDR3 length equals 13 residues. The CDR3 bases are TGTGCCAGCAGCGAAGACAGGGACTATGGCTACACCTTC. It specifies CASSEDRDYGYTF.

This chain uses TRBV6-5 with TRBJ2-7; possible D gene TRBD2, 6 bases. The CDR3 length is 16 residues. Germline V gene lookup returns CDR1 MNHEY and CDR2 SVGAGI. V lost 4 bases to trimming and J lost 0 bases, with 16 bases between them. The CDR3, as DNA: TGTGCCAGCAGTTCCTTCGGGGGAGCGGGCTCCTACGAGCAGTACTTC. Protein sequence: CASSSFGGAGSYEQYF.

The rearrangement uses TRBV14 and TRBJ2-7, with TRBD1 identical over 10 bases. Germline V gives CDR1 SGHDN, CDR2 FVKESK. This CDR3 comprises 16 residues. After removal of 5 bases from V and 7 bases from J, the junction contained 14 bases not matched to a gene. The CDR3 spells CASSDWTTGGTGEQYF. The CDR3 nucleotides are TGTGCCAGCAGCGACTGGACGACAGGGGGCACGGGTGAGCAGTACTTC.

The V and J genes are TRBV2 and TRBJ1-5, with D hard to call. Trimming removed 4 bases at V and 0 bases at J, with 10 bases between. Germline V gene lookup returns CDR1 SNHLY and CDR2 FYNNEI. The CDR3 length is 15 residues. The CDR3 reads CASSGRDPSNQPQHF. The CDR3 nucleotides are TGTGCCAGCAGTGGGAGGGATCCTAGCAATCAGCCCCAGCATTTT.

The rearrangement joins TRBV5-1 to TRBJ2-1; 11 positions agree with TRBD2. Per germline, CDR1 SGHRS and CDR2 YFSETQ. V was pared by 1 base and J by 6 bases, with 6 bases of the junction left unmatched. The CDR3 sequence is 16 residues long. Written as DNA, the CDR3 is TGCGCCAGCAGCTTGCCCACTAGCGGGAGTGTCAATGAGCAGTTCTTC. Its translation: CASSLPTSGSVNEQFF. The whole variable domain, filled in from reference TRBV5-1 and TRBJ2-1, reads KAGVTQTPRYLIKTRGQQVTLSCSPISGHRSVSWYQQTPGQGLQFLFEYFSETQRNKGNFPGRFSGRQFSNSRSEMNVSTLELGDSALYLCASSLPTSGSVNEQFFGPGTRLTVL.

The rearrangement links TRBV5-4 to TRBJ2-7, with 7 bases that match TRBD1. CDR1 is SGHNT, CDR2 YYREEE, per germline (reference sequence). V shed 4 bases, J shed 3 bases, and the junction held 7 bases outside the gene matches. This CDR3 is 14 amino acids long. The CDR3 DNA reads TGTGCCAGCAGCCTAGGGGGCGCGGTCTACGAGCAGTACTTC. Encoded protein: CASSLGGAVYEQYF.

The chain links TRBV15 to TRBJ2-7; D possibly corresponds to TRBD1 (5 bases). V lost 0 bases and J lost 2, with 14 bases in between. Germline V gene sequence: CDR1 LNHNV, CDR2 YYDKDF (reference sequence). This CDR3 contains 16 residues. CDR3 sequence reads: CATSRDSSTGTYEQYF. The CDR3 bases are TGTGCCACCAGCAGAGATTCGTCAACAGGAACCTACGAGCAGTACTTC.

The chain joins TRBV5-5 to TRBJ1-2; TRBD1 aligns across 7 bases. After removal of 6 bases from V and 0 bases from J, the junction contained 8 bases not matched to a gene. Looked up from germline, CDR1 is SGHKS and CDR2 is YYEKEE (reference sequence). This CDR3 is 15 amino acids long. This chain's CDR3 is CASTLPGQANYGYTF. In DNA form, the CDR3 reads TGTGCCAGCACCCTCCCCGGACAGGCTAACTATGGCTACACCTTC.

The chain carries TRBV30 and TRBJ1-2; a possible D gene is TRBD1 (6 bases). The CDR3 is made up of 13 amino acids. Trimming took off 1 base at V and 6 bases at J, with 12 bases between the two ends. From germline, CDR1 is GTSNPN and CDR2 SVGIG (reference sequence). The DNA for the CDR3 is TGTGCCTGGAGTGAAGGGGGAAGTGATGGCTACACCTTC. Its translation is CAWSEGGSDGYTF.

The genes are TRBV5-5 and TRBJ1-1, with 9 nucleotides matching TRBD1. CDR1 is SGHKS, CDR2 YYEKEE, per germline (reference sequence). This CDR3 spans 17 amino acids. J lost 5 bases, V lost 4 bases, and 15 bases had no gene match. CDR3: CASSLRGDRAGKTEAFF. The CDR3 coding sequence is TGTGCCAGCAGCCTGAGAGGGGACAGGGCGGGGAAGACTGAAGCTTTCTTT. Complete variable domain (other parts from reference TRBV5-5 and TRBJ1-1): DAGVTQSPTHLIKTRGQQVTLRCSPISGHKSVSWYQQVLGQGPQFIFQYYEKEERGRGNFPDRFSARQFPNYSSELNVNALLLGDSALYLCASSLRGDRAGKTEAFFGQGTRLTVV.

The V call is TRBV15, the J call TRBJ1-2; TRBD1 agrees at 7 bases. CDR3 length: 14 amino acids. V shed 3 bases and J 6 bases; nucleotides not matched to a gene: 7. Germline CDR1 is LNHNV and CDR2 is YYDKDF (reference sequence). CDR3 nucleotides: TGTGCCACCAGCAGGTCCGACAGGGAGAATGGCTACACCTTC. It encodes CATSRSDRENGYTF.

The chain is built from TRBV6-1 and TRBJ2-1; D uncertain. V lost 5 bases and J lost 12, with 11 bases in between. Germline V gene lookup returns CDR1 MNHNS and CDR2 SASEGT. There are 11 residues in the CDR3. The CDR3 DNA reads as TGTGCCAGCAGTTTGCTTGGGCGGCAGTTCTTC. Translated: CASSLLGRQFF.